This T cell receptor beta chain was sequenced in a study of glioma-infiltrating T cells after dendritic cell vaccination. Study as a whole: Samples are from glioblastoma patients in Phase I and II dendritic cell vaccine trials. Autologous tumor lysate-pulsed dendritic cell vaccination was given between the early 2000s and the early 2010s.

TCRdb keeps only in-frame clones here, not all; method: immunoSEQ multiplex PCR. This sample carries about 64,000 clones, 82% of them seen once, and the ten largest clones take 9.2%. Trimming removed 4 bases from V and 2 bases from J, with 11 bases in between. CDR3 length: 14 amino acids. The V gene's germline CDR1 is MDHEN and CDR2 SYDVKM. The source of this sequence is a human donor with glioblastoma. The chain couples TRBV28 to TRBJ2-5; D is perhaps TRBD1 (7 bases). The material sequenced was blood, taken before dendritic cell vaccination. This chain's CDR3 is CASSSQGGQETQYF. As DNA, the CDR3 is TGTGCCAGCAGTTCCCAGGGGGGTCAAGAGACCCAGTACTTC.